These 8 T cell receptor beta chains were all obtained from the same sample, sequenced in a study of T cell repertoires in cytomegalovirus infection. Using its own MiXCR run on the reads, TCRdb lists one record per CDR3 protein. The data contain about 830,000 distinct CDR3 sequences, 32% of them singletons. Their antigen targets remain unknown. The sequencing used cultured CD8+ T cells from PBMCs, collected from culture after CMV antigen stimulation. The receptor source for this set is a human donor in good health (CMV status not recorded). Some clones in this sample may be carry-over from other donors' samples.

In this sample, this clonotype turned up a few times. The genes are TRBV6-2 or TRBV6-3 and TRBJ2-5, with 7 positions matching TRBD2. V trimming: 8 bases; J trimming: 5 bases; junction bases outside the gene matches: 5. The CDR3 contains 12 residues. The germline V gene encodes CDR1 MNHEY and CDR2 SVGEGT. The CDR3 nucleotides read TGTGCCAGCCGGACTAGTCTCGAGACCCAGTACTTC. Its translation is CASRTSLETQYF.

This clonotype was seen more than once but under ten times. The chain couples TRBV28 to TRBJ2-1, with TRBD1 matching over 8 bases. V lost 4 bases and J lost 7; bases outside the gene matches: 9. CDR1 is MDHEN, CDR2 SYDVKM, per germline. This CDR3 contains 15 residues. The CDR3, as DNA: TGTGCCAGCAGTTACGGACAGGGCAGTGGGAATGAGCAGTTCTTC. As protein: CASSYGQGSGNEQFF.

The genes are TRBV4-1 and TRBJ1-5; no definite D call. With 4 bases removed from V and 0 bases from J, the gap between germline ends came to 10 bases. CDR3 length equals 15 residues. Per the germline V gene, CDR1 is MGHRA and CDR2 is YSYEKL. CDR3 loop: CASSPTLYSNQPQHF. The CDR3 coding sequence is TGCGCCAGCAGCCCGACACTTTATAGCAATCAGCCCCAGCATTTT.

A remark on this clonotype: At one of its ends the junction is not consistent with the germline gene, which may arise from a read error. The rearrangement joins TRBV6-8 to TRBJ2-6; TRBD1 matches at 9 bases. CDR3 size: 13 residues. Germline loops: CDR1 MNHGY, CDR2 SAAAGT. For the CDR3, the DNA is TGTGCTAGCACTTCGGACAGGGGCTACGTCCTGACTTTC. It encodes CASTSDRGYVLTF.

This clonotype was counted a single time. The V and J genes are TRBV7-9 and TRBJ2-5; TRBD2 might be the D (6 bases). Germline CDR1 reads SEHNR; CDR2 reads FQNEAQ (reference sequence). The germline V and J ends were trimmed by 5 bases and 13 bases, with 17 bases remaining between them. This CDR3 has 12 amino acids. CDR3 DNA sequence: TGTGCCAGCAGCCCCCGTGGAGGGGTACTGTACTTC. Translated, it gives CASSPRGGVLYF.

This clonotype was counted between two and nine times. The rearrangement links TRBV19 to TRBJ1-5; 7 positions agree with TRBD1. Germline loops: CDR1 LNHDA, CDR2 SQIVND (reference sequence). The ends lost 8 bases at V and 0 bases at J; junction bases unmatched: 10. CDR3 size: 16 residues. CDR3 protein: CASARQGPSSNQPQHF. CDR3 DNA: TGTGCCAGTGCCCGACAGGGCCCCTCTAGCAATCAGCCCCAGCATTTT.

The sample holds many counts of this clonotype. The CDR3 DNA sequence: TGTGCCAGCAGCTTAGAGCTAGCGGGGGGCCCAGGGACCTACGAGCAGTACTTC. It is translated as CASSLELAGGPGTYEQYF. The chain combines TRBV7-2 with TRBJ2-7; 11 bases match TRBD2. Unmatched junction bases numbered 10, after V lost 1 base and J lost 2 bases. The CDR3 runs to 18 residues. Germline loops: CDR1 SGHTA, CDR2 FQGNSA.

This clonotype appeared a few times. V usage is TRBV7-9 and J usage is TRBJ1-2, with 9 bases lining up with TRBD1. V lost 1 base to trimming and J lost 5 bases; unmatched junction nucleotides: 8. This CDR3 is built from 16 residues. The V gene's germline CDR1 is SEHNR and CDR2 FQNEAQ (reference sequence). The CDR3, as DNA: TGTGCCAGCAGCTTAGGAGAGGGACAGGGTTGGTATGGCTACACCTTC. Translating it yields CASSLGEGQGWYGYTF.